This TCR beta chain originates from a study of blood T cell repertoires in COVID-19. Across the study: The United States, Italy and Spain supplied acute and convalescent COVID-19 samples. Sources were T cells, B-cell-depleted T cells, or PBMCs; the material itself was cDNA or gDNA.

Authors' processing steps: Reference gene primer amplification gave estimated nucleated cell counts. The repertoire was sequenced with immunoSEQ multiplex PCR; TCRdb's copy has only in-frame clones and lacks some. V, J and clone size are those of that table, while D and trimming were read from the DNA. The sample has about 310,000 clones; roughly 87% are singletons. Losses at the gene ends were 0 bases for V and 1 base for J; bases not matched to a gene: 13. The CDR3 has 21 residues. Germline assignment: CDR1 SNHLY and CDR2 FYNNEI. Each recovered donor of Cohort 3 presented with two negative PCRs, clearance, or symptom resolution.

V usage is TRBV2 and J usage is TRBJ2-2; 11 nucleotides agree with TRBD1. This sequence was found in a woman in her late teens or twenties who had recovered from COVID-19. The sequenced sample was PBMCs or T cells enriched from blood (not recorded which). The CDR3 region is CASSEAWPGTGGPLNTGELFF. The CDR3 DNA reads TGTGCCAGCAGTGAAGCATGGCCCGGGACAGGGGGTCCCCTGAACACCGGGGAGCTGTTTTTT.